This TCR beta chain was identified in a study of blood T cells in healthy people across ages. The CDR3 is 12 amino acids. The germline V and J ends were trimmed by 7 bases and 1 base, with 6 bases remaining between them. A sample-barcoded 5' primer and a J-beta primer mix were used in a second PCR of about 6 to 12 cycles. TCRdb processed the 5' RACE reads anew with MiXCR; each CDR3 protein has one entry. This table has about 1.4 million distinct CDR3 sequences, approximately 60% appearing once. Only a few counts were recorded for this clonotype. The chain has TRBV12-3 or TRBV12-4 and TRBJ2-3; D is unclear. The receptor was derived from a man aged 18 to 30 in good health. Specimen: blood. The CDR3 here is CASKSGTDTQYF. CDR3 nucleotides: TGTGCCAGCAAATCTGGCACAGATACGCAGTATTTT.